One TCR beta chain is described in this entry. A read error may produce the germline difference seen at one junction end. Clones were read by immunoSEQ multiplex PCR, and TCRdb kept only the in-frame ones, dropping some. The table has around 21,000 clones, approximately 85% seen once. Dosing: nivolumab 3 mg/kg IV, weeks 1, 4, 7, 10, then every two weeks to week 26. The CDR3 has 12 residues. Germline V CDR1 and CDR2: SGHRS, YFSETQ. This entry is derived from a study of ipilimumab plus nivolumab after autologous stem cell transplantation. Study background: A median of roughly 8 nivolumab and about five ipilimumab doses were given. The DLBCL group included primary refractory and relapsed cases.

The rearrangement uses TRBV5-1 and TRBJ2-7; D is ambiguous. The origin of this receptor is a male donor with diffuse large B-cell lymphoma. The sequencing here drew on PBMCs, taken in a trial of ipilimumab plus nivolumab as post-transplant consolidation. CDR3 nucleotide sequence: TGCGCCAGCGGCTTGGGCAGGTACGAGCAGTACTTC. It codes for CASGLGRYEQYF.